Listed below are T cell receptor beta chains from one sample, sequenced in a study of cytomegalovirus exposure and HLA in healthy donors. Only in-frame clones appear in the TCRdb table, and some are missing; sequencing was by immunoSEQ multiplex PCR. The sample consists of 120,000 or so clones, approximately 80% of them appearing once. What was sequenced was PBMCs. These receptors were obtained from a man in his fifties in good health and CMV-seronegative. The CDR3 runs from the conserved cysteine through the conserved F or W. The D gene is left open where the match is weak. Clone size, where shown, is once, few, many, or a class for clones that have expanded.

DNA: TGTGCCATCAGTGAGTCGGCGACAGGCGGGAGGGAAAAACTGTTTTTT
CDR3: CAISESATGGREKLFF
size: once
D: -
V: TRBV10-3
J: TRBJ1-4

DNA: TGTGCCTGGAGTGGCACTTATGGCTACACCTTC
CDR3: CAWSGTYGYTF
size: -
D: -
V: TRBV30
J: TRBJ1-2

DNA: TGTGCCAGCAGCTCATACTCGACAGGCTCCTACGAGCAGTACTTC
CDR3: CASSSYSTGSYEQYF
size: -
D: -
V: TRBV7-9
J: TRBJ2-7

DNA: TGTGCCATCAGTGGACAGGGGGGAAATTCACCCCTCCACTTT
CDR3: CAISGQGGNSPLHF
size: -
D: TRBD1
V: TRBV10-3
J: TRBJ1-6

DNA: TGTGCCATCAGTGAGTCGAACACCTACGAGCAGTACTTC
CDR3: CAISESNTYEQYF
size: -
D: -
V: TRBV10-3
J: TRBJ2-7

DNA: TGCGCCAGCAGCCAATCCGCGTACGAGCAGTACTTC
CDR3: CASSQSAYEQYF
size: -
D: -
V: TRBV4-1
J: TRBJ2-7

DNA: TGCGCCAGCAGCTCCCTACAGGGGGCGGATGAAAAACTGTTTTTT
CDR3: CASSSLQGADEKLFF
size: -
D: TRBD1
V: TRBV5-1
J: TRBJ1-4

DNA: TGCGCCAGCAGCTTGGAGAGTAGCGGGAGGGCCGGGGAGACCCAGTACTTC
CDR3: CASSLESSGRAGETQYF
size: once
D: TRBD2
V: TRBV5-1
J: TRBJ2-5

DNA: TGTGCCAGTAGTATAGTTCCAGACTTCGGGACTAGCGGGACCGGGGAGCTGTTTTTT
CDR3: CASSIVPDFGTSGTGELFF
size: -
D: TRBD2
V: TRBV19
J: TRBJ2-2

DNA: TGTGCCAGTAGTAGCGGGGCGACTAACACCGGGGAGCTGTTTTTT
CDR3: CASSSGATNTGELFF
size: -
D: -
V: TRBV19
J: TRBJ2-2

DNA: TGCGCCAGCAGCTACCGGGACAGCTCCTACGAGCAGTACTTC
CDR3: CASSYRDSSYEQYF
size: -
D: TRBD1
V: TRBV5-1
J: TRBJ2-7

DNA: TGTGCCAGCAGCCTCAGGTTAACCGGGGAGCTGTTTTTT
CDR3: CASSLRLTGELFF
size: -
D: -
V: TRBV7-2
J: TRBJ2-2

DNA: TGTGCCAGCAGCTTGGCCCCTAGTGGCTACACCTTC
CDR3: CASSLAPSGYTF
size: -
D: -
V: TRBV5-4
J: TRBJ1-2